The source of this T cell receptor (beta chain) is a study of Graves' ophthalmopathy and Graves' hyperthyroidism. The CDR3 contains 14 residues. Trimming at V came to 7 bases and at J to 4 bases, leaving 10 bases not matched to a gene. The germline V gene has CDR1 SGHAT and CDR2 FQNNGV. Ten or more counts support this clonotype. As the template, RNA transcripts were used to amplify TCR beta CDR3 regions. Scientists carried out first-round RT-PCR using HTBI primers and then a second-round multiplex PCR. TCRdb called the multiplex PCR reads again in MiXCR, with one record for every CDR3 protein. The data hold about 640,000 distinct CDR3 sequences, with 35% to 45% observed a single time.

The source of this sequence is an adult man with Graves' ophthalmopathy. The chain links TRBV11-2 to TRBJ2-7; TRBD2 agrees at 7 bases. What was sequenced was peripheral blood. The CDR3 nucleotides read TGTGCCAGCACCCATATAATCGGGGGGTACGAGCAGTACTTC. This encodes CASTHIIGGYEQYF.